This passage covers 26 T cell receptor beta chains from one sample sequenced in a study of blood T cell repertoires in COVID-19. Measured with immunoSEQ multiplex PCR; TCRdb has only the in-frame clones, and not every one. The repertoire holds around 370,000 clones, more than 75% seen once, with approximately 3.5% in the top ten. Specimen: peripheral blood. These receptors all stem from a woman between 18 and 29 years old who had recovered from COVID-19.

This clone has just a few counts. The V and J genes are TRBV6-6 and TRBJ1-2, with 9 bases matching TRBD1. The germline gives CDR1 MNHNY, CDR2 SVGAGI (reference sequence). This CDR3 region has 11 residues. V shed 9 bases and J 6 bases; nucleotides not matched to a gene: 2. The CDR3 sequence is CASRTGDGYTF. CDR3 nucleotides: TGTGCCAGTCGGACAGGGGATGGCTACACCTTC.

The genes are TRBV6-5 and TRBJ2-3; 9 bases fit TRBD2. The trim removed 10 bases at V and 4 bases at J, leaving 12 bases unmatched. The germline gives CDR1 MNHEY, CDR2 SVGAGI. The CDR3 extends over 15 amino acids. CDR3 in amino acids: CATAPSGTTSDTQYF. CDR3 nucleotide sequence: TGTGCCACCGCTCCTAGCGGGACGACCTCAGATACGCAGTATTTT.

The chain links TRBV19 to TRBJ1-2; D may be TRBD1 (5 bases). This CDR3 comprises 13 residues. The V end was cut by 6 bases, the J end by 2 bases, with 10 bases between. Looked up from germline, CDR1 is LNHDA and CDR2 is SQIVND (reference sequence). CDR3 sequence: CASRPDRNYGYTF. The CDR3 DNA reads TGTGCCAGTAGACCTGACAGAAACTATGGCTACACCTTC.

This chain links TRBV10-1 with TRBJ2-7; possible D gene TRBD2, 5 bases. Trimming pared 3 bases from V and 4 bases from J, leaving 13 bases between. This CDR3 has 14 amino acids. CDR1 is WNHNN, CDR2 SYGVQD, per germline (reference sequence). The CDR3 is CASSDGSGNYEQYV. The CDR3 DNA reads TGCGCCAGCAGTGACGGGTCGGGAAATTACGAGCAGTACGTC.

This clone came up once. This rearrangement joins TRBV7-2 to TRBJ1-1; D gene ambiguous. V lost 4 bases, J lost 6 bases, and 12 bases lay in between. Per the germline V gene, CDR1 is SGHTA and CDR2 is FQGNSA. The CDR3 contains 13 residues. The chain's CDR3 is CASSSTRVAEAFF. The CDR3 DNA sequence: TGTGCCAGCAGCTCCACGCGGGTCGCTGAAGCTTTCTTT.

V gene TRBV24-1 combines with J gene TRBJ2-1; 10 bases are shared with TRBD2. Trimming at V came to 6 bases and at J to 3 bases, leaving 7 bases not matched to a gene. CDR3 length: 16 amino acids. Germline V gene data show CDR1 as KGHDR and CDR2 as SFDVKD. The CDR3 loop is CATSPSPSGSYNEQFF. The CDR3 DNA follows: TGTGCCACCAGTCCCTCTCCTAGCGGGAGCTACAATGAGCAGTTCTTC.

The chain carries TRBV7-9 and TRBJ1-5, with D perhaps matching TRBD1 (5 bases). V shed 0 bases and J shed 3 bases, with 9 bases lying between them. This CDR3 is built from 15 residues. CDR1 is SEHNR, CDR2 FQNEAQ, per germline (reference sequence). In DNA form, the CDR3 reads TGTGCCAGCAGCTTAGCGACAGAGATCAATCAGCCCCAGCATTTT. Translation: CASSLATEINQPQHF. The full variable domain, with the rest looked up from reference TRBV7-9 and TRBJ1-5, is DTGVSQNPRHKITKRGQNVTFRCDPISEHNRLYWYRQTLGQGPEFLTYFQNEAQLEKSRLLSDRFSAERPKGSFSTLEIQRTEQGDSAMYLCASSLATEINQPQHFGDGTRLSIL.

The CDR3: CASSTIPGQNNEQFF. DNA for the CDR3: TGTGCCAGCAGCACGATCCCGGGACAGAACAATGAGCAGTTCTTC. The V call is TRBV7-9, the J call TRBJ2-1; 7 bases are shared with TRBD1. CDR1 SEHNR and CDR2 FQNEAQ come from the germline V gene (reference sequence). J was trimmed by 5 bases and V by 5 bases; bases with no gene match: 9. There are 15 residues in the CDR3. Using reference TRBV7-9 and TRBJ2-1 for the parts outside the CDR3, the full variable domain is DTGVSQNPRHKITKRGQNVTFRCDPISEHNRLYWYRQTLGQGPEFLTYFQNEAQLEKSRLLSDRFSAERPKGSFSTLEIQRTEQGDSAMYLCASSTIPGQNNEQFFGPGTRLTVL.

A single count supports this clone. This rearrangement joins TRBV10-2 to TRBJ1-5, with D possibly matching TRBD1 (5 bases). Trimming cost V 3 bases and J 7 bases, with 13 bases left between them. Germline V gene sequence: CDR1 WSHSY, CDR2 SAAADI. This CDR3 is built from 14 residues. The CDR3 sequence is CASSDPGQGQPQHF. CDR3 bases: TGCGCCAGCAGTGATCCGGGTCAGGGCCAGCCCCAGCATTTT.

V usage is TRBV6-8 and J usage is TRBJ1-5; D might be TRBD1 (6 bases). Germline V CDR1 and CDR2: MNHGY, SAAAGT. The CDR3 has 18 residues. V was clipped by 8 bases and J by 7 bases, with 30 bases between them. CDR3 in DNA: TGTGCCAGCCACGCCCAAATTAAACAGGGAAGGTACGGGCAGCCCCAGCATTTT. Protein sequence: CASHAQIKQGRYGQPQHF.

This chain joins TRBV19 and TRBJ1-2; 7 positions match TRBD1. J was trimmed by 8 bases and V by 1 base; bases with no gene match: 1. The germline V gene has CDR1 LNHDA and CDR2 SQIVND (reference sequence). The CDR3 totals 12 residues. CDR3 in amino acids: CASSIAGGGYTF. CDR3 bases: TGTGCCAGTAGTATAGCAGGGGGGGGCTACACCTTC.

The genes are TRBV5-6 and TRBJ1-5; D possibly corresponds to TRBD1 (6 bases). Trimming pared 1 base from V and 7 bases from J, leaving 12 bases between. The CDR3 spans 14 residues. Germline V gene sequence: CDR1 SGHDT, CDR2 YYEEEE. The CDR3 spells CASSLTGGRQPQHF. The CDR3 region has the DNA TGTGCCAGCAGCTTGACTGGGGGCCGACAGCCCCAGCATTTT.

This rearrangement joins TRBV5-6 to TRBJ1-2; D is ambiguous. The germline CDR1 and CDR2 sequences are SGHDT and YYEEEE. V was cut by 2 bases and J by 7 bases, with 12 bases left in between. This CDR3 comprises 13 residues. DNA of the CDR3: TGTGCCAGCAGCTTAACCCCAGGTTTTGGCTACACCTTC. Its translation is CASSLTPGFGYTF.

The rearrangement joins TRBV5-1 to TRBJ2-3; tentatively, D is TRBD1 (5 bases). CDR1 is SGHRS, CDR2 YFSETQ, per germline. Trimming removed 0 bases at V and 1 base at J, with 9 bases between. The CDR3 spans 15 residues. The CDR3 DNA reads as TGCGCCAGCAGCTTGGCCAAACAGGGCACAGATACGCAGTATTTT. Protein: CASSLAKQGTDTQYF.

The sample holds one count of this clone. The CDR3 nucleotides are TGTGCCAGCACGATTTACAGGGTCAACGCGAATGAGCAGTTCTTC. Translating it yields CASTIYRVNANEQFF. V is TRBV2 and J is TRBJ2-1; D is perhaps TRBD1 (6 bases). Per germline, CDR1 SNHLY and CDR2 FYNNEI. With 7 bases removed from V and 7 bases from J, the gap between germline ends came to 20 bases. CDR3 length: 15 residues.

This clone was detected only once. The rearrangement links TRBV11-3 to TRBJ2-5, with D perhaps TRBD1 (5 bases). Germline CDR1 and CDR2: SGHNT and YENEEA. The germline V and J ends were trimmed by 4 bases and 2 bases, with 23 bases remaining between them. The CDR3 length is 18 residues. CDR3 sequence reads: CASSSPSPESGRQETQYF. The DNA of the CDR3 is TGTGCCAGCAGCTCCCCTTCGCCTGAGTCAGGGCGACAAGAGACCCAGTACTTC.

This chain joins TRBV6-2 or TRBV6-3 and TRBJ1-1, with a weak D call TRBD1 (6 bases). The germline CDR1 and CDR2 sequences are MNHEY and SVGEGT. The CDR3 is made up of 14 amino acids. V was pared by 5 bases and J by 5 bases, with 15 bases between. The CDR3 coding sequence is TGTGCCAGCAGTACAACAGGGTCGAGGACTGAAGCTTTCTTT. Its translation is CASSTTGSRTEAFF.

The chain has TRBV7-8 and TRBJ2-3; 7 bases are shared with TRBD2. The CDR3 totals 16 residues. CDR1 is SGHVS, CDR2 FQNEAQ, per germline. Trimming removed 5 bases from V and 3 bases from J; junction bases left unmatched: 11. DNA of the CDR3: TGTGCCAGCAGCCGCCCGATCCAGCGGGAAACAGATACGCAGTATTTT. Translation: CASSRPIQRETDTQYF.

This chain joins TRBV7-9 and TRBJ1-2; no firm D call. Germline loops: CDR1 SEHNR, CDR2 FQNEAQ (reference sequence). V was trimmed by 3 bases and J by 6 bases, leaving 17 bases between them. The CDR3 length is 15 residues. The CDR3 sequence: CASSFGRVLSDGYTF. The DNA for the CDR3 is TGTGCCAGCAGCTTCGGCCGGGTTTTAAGCGATGGCTACACCTTC. Full variable domain (outside the CDR3, taken from reference TRBV7-9 and TRBJ1-2): DTGVSQNPRHKITKRGQNVTFRCDPISEHNRLYWYRQTLGQGPEFLTYFQNEAQLEKSRLLSDRFSAERPKGSFSTLEIQRTEQGDSAMYLCASSFGRVLSDGYTFGSGTRLTVV.

This sequence joins TRBV6-1 and TRBJ1-1, with D unresolved. The CDR3 sequence is 12 residues long. Trimming pared 2 bases from V and 10 bases from J, leaving 11 bases between. Germline V gene data show CDR1 as MNHNS and CDR2 as SASEGT. CDR3 loop: CASSEQVVGAFF. The CDR3 DNA follows: TGTGCCAGCAGTGAACAGGTGGTGGGAGCTTTCTTT.

The genes are TRBV24-1 and TRBJ2-1; 10 nucleotides match TRBD2. V lost 5 bases to trimming and J lost 1 base; unmatched junction nucleotides: 4. Germline CDR1 is KGHDR and CDR2 is SFDVKD. There are 16 residues in the CDR3. The CDR3 here is CATSVASGSSYNEQFF. The CDR3 DNA reads TGTGCCACCAGTGTGGCTAGCGGGAGTTCCTACAATGAGCAGTTCTTC.

This sequence joins TRBV29-1 and TRBJ1-1; no definite D call. The CDR3 loop spans 12 amino acids. Germline values: CDR1 SQVTM, CDR2 ANQGSEA. V lost 4 bases, J lost 1 base, and 7 bases lay in between. The CDR3 protein is CSVGLQNTEAFF. DNA for the CDR3: TGCAGCGTTGGCTTACAGAACACTGAAGCTTTCTTT. The full variable domain, completed using reference TRBV29-1 and TRBJ1-1, is SAVISQKPSRDICQRGTSLTIQCQVDSQVTMMFWYRQQPGQSLTLIATANQGSEATYESGFVIDKFPISRPNLTFSTLTVSNMSPEDSSIYLCSVGLQNTEAFFGQGTRLTVV.

This rearrangement joins TRBV7-6 to TRBJ2-2, with 8 bases that match TRBD2. The ends lost 5 bases at V and 0 bases at J; junction bases unmatched: 8. Germline values: CDR1 SGHVS, CDR2 FNYEAQ. This CDR3 is 17 amino acids long. CDR3 sequence reads: CASSPPGLDANTGELFF. The CDR3 nucleotides read TGTGCCAGCAGCCCCCCGGGACTAGACGCGAACACCGGGGAGCTGTTTTTT.

The genes are TRBV14 and TRBJ2-2, with TRBD1 matching over 8 bases. The germline V gene has CDR1 SGHDN and CDR2 FVKESK. This CDR3 spans 17 amino acids. Unmatched junction bases numbered 9, after V lost 0 bases and J lost 6 bases. The CDR3: CASSQDFWDRIPGELFF. Written as DNA, the CDR3 is TGTGCCAGCAGCCAAGATTTTTGGGACAGGATCCCCGGGGAGCTGTTTTTT.

This chain links TRBV7-9 with TRBJ1-4; 8 bases agree with TRBD1. V was clipped by 4 bases and J by 8 bases; unmatched bases: 12. The CDR3 contains 16 residues. The germline V gene has CDR1 SEHNR and CDR2 FQNEAQ (reference sequence). CDR3 nucleotides: TGTGCCAGCAGCTATCCCGGGGCAGGGGGCGACGAAAAACTGTTTTTT. It encodes CASSYPGAGGDEKLFF.

J is TRBJ1-2 and V is TRBV5-6; D may be TRBD1 (6 bases). The CDR3 spans 16 residues. The V end was cut by 0 bases, the J end by 7 bases, with 19 bases between. Germline V gives CDR1 SGHDT, CDR2 YYEEEE. The CDR3 here is CASSLVSVGGRGGYTF. Written as DNA, the CDR3 is TGTGCCAGCAGCTTGGTTTCGGTCGGGGGGCGAGGTGGCTACACCTTC.